This TCR beta chain was captured by sequencing in a study of cytomegalovirus exposure and HLA in healthy donors. The study, taken as a whole, reports: In an earlier analysis, productive rearrangement rates for most beta V segments clustered near 90% or 30%. Presence/absence comparisons presumed near-even sequencing depth among donors. For most TCR sequences rarity was the rule, although some public TCRs occurred in many donors. The authors considered a cluster of highly shared sequence variants likely to be a sequencing artifact.

In germline, CDR1 is SGHTA, CDR2 FQGNSA. Trimming removed 4 bases from V and 4 bases from J; junction bases left unmatched: 4. The CDR3 totals 15 residues. As to this clone: Antigen specificity is unknown.

With 60 Vbeta and 13 Jbeta primers, the PCR was carried out. The assay was immunoSEQ multiplex PCR, and TCRdb's table has in-frame clones only and misses some. Among roughly 200,000 clones listed, roughly 74% were seen once. The sample comprised PBMCs. The chain is built from TRBV7-2 and TRBJ2-3; 11 nucleotides align to TRBD1. The sequence derives from a female donor in good health and CMV-seronegative. The CDR3 reads CASSSDRGLADTQYF. The CDR3 DNA follows: TGTGCCAGCAGCTCGGACAGGGGGCTTGCAGATACGCAGTATTTT.